This is a list of T cell receptor beta chains from one sample in a study of T cell responses to AZD1222 COVID-19 vaccine. Profiled with immunoSEQ multiplex PCR; TCRdb holds only in-frame clones, not every one. This table has about 130,000 clones, approximately 92% appearing once. Here the sequenced sample was peripheral blood, taken 28 days after the second AZD1222 dose. Receptors were obtained from an adult who received the AZD1222 COVID-19 vaccine. Each CDR3 is given with its conserved first and last residue. A D gene is named only where the DNA matches it firmly. Size tells how often a clone was seen (once, few, many) or the class of an expanded clone, and some rows leave it out.

D gene: -; V gene: TRBV25-1; clone size: -; J gene: TRBJ2-3; CDR3 protein: CASSEVADSGITDTQYF; CDR3 DNA: TGTGCCAGCAGTGAGGTGGCGGACTCCGGTATCACAGATACGCAGTATTTT
D gene: TRBD1; V gene: TRBV7-2; clone size: -; J gene: TRBJ1-2; CDR3 protein: CASSLAQGAYGYTF; CDR3 DNA: TGTGCCAGCAGCTTAGCGCAGGGGGCCTATGGCTACACCTTC
D gene: TRBD1; V gene: TRBV19; clone size: once; J gene: TRBJ2-7; CDR3 protein: CASSIAGQGLYEQYF; CDR3 DNA: TGTGCCAGTAGTATAGCGGGACAGGGCCTCTACGAGCAGTACTTC
D gene: -; V gene: TRBV9; clone size: -; J gene: TRBJ1-1; CDR3 protein: CASSPRLNTEAFF; CDR3 DNA: TGTGCCAGCAGCCCTCGACTGAACACTGAAGCTTTCTTT
D gene: -; V gene: TRBV28; clone size: -; J gene: TRBJ2-7; CDR3 protein: CASRKSGSSYEQYF; CDR3 DNA: TGTGCCAGCAGGAAGTCAGGGAGTTCCTACGAGCAGTACTTC
D gene: -; V gene: TRBV20-1; clone size: -; J gene: TRBJ1-2; CDR3 protein: CSASLRGGTNGYTF; CDR3 DNA: TGCAGTGCTAGTTTGCGAGGAGGCACCAATGGCTACACCTTC
D gene: -; V gene: TRBV9; clone size: -; J gene: TRBJ1-2; CDR3 protein: CASSVGGDYGYTF; CDR3 DNA: TGTGCCAGCAGCGTAGGGGGAGACTATGGCTACACCTTC
D gene: -; V gene: TRBV6-6; clone size: -; J gene: TRBJ1-5; CDR3 protein: CASRGGGRGNQPQHF; CDR3 DNA: TGTGCCAGCAGAGGCGGGGGAAGGGGCAATCAACCCCAGCATTTT
D gene: -; V gene: TRBV4-1; clone size: -; J gene: TRBJ2-7; CDR3 protein: CASSQDPGTYEQYF; CDR3 DNA: TGCGCCAGCAGCCAAGATCCCGGAACCTACGAGCAGTACTTC
D gene: -; V gene: TRBV7-9; clone size: -; J gene: TRBJ1-2; CDR3 protein: CASSSRIGYGYTF; CDR3 DNA: TGTGCCAGCAGCTCGAGGATCGGGTATGGCTACACCTTC
D gene: -; V gene: TRBV30; clone size: -; J gene: TRBJ2-1; CDR3 protein: CAWSFGTSIGEQFF; CDR3 DNA: TGTGCCTGGAGTTTTGGGACGTCGATAGGTGAGCAGTTCTTC
D gene: -; V gene: TRBV5-1; clone size: -; J gene: TRBJ2-1; CDR3 protein: CASSLLSGAYNEQFF; CDR3 DNA: TGCGCCAGCAGCTTGCTGAGCGGCGCCTACAATGAGCAGTTCTTC
D gene: -; V gene: TRBV6-5; clone size: once; J gene: TRBJ1-1; CDR3 protein: CASITGYTEAFF; CDR3 DNA: TGTGCCAGCATCACAGGGTACACTGAAGCTTTCTTT
D gene: -; V gene: TRBV30; clone size: -; J gene: TRBJ2-7; CDR3 protein: CAWSVTYHEQYF; CDR3 DNA: TGTGCCTGGAGTGTAACATACCACGAGCAGTACTTC
D gene: TRBD1; V gene: TRBV27; clone size: -; J gene: TRBJ2-7; CDR3 protein: CASSTDLPGQGAYYEQYF; CDR3 DNA: TGTGCCAGCAGTACTGACTTACCGGGACAGGGGGCATACTACGAGCAGTACTTC
D gene: TRBD1; V gene: TRBV6-5; clone size: -; J gene: TRBJ2-7; CDR3 protein: CASNRDRPSYEQYF; CDR3 DNA: TGTGCCAGCAATAGGGACAGACCCTCCTACGAGCAGTACTTC
D gene: -; V gene: TRBV4-1; clone size: -; J gene: TRBJ1-1; CDR3 protein: CASSQVKKDFEAFF; CDR3 DNA: TGCGCCAGCAGCCAAGTTAAGAAGGACTTTGAAGCTTTCTTT
D gene: -; V gene: TRBV27; clone size: -; J gene: TRBJ2-2; CDR3 protein: CASSPWGGGNTGELFF; CDR3 DNA: TGTGCCAGCAGTCCCTGGGGGGGCGGGAACACCGGGGAGCTGTTTTTT
D gene: TRBD2; V gene: TRBV7-2; clone size: -; J gene: TRBJ2-3; CDR3 protein: CASSYRAGVRADTQYF; CDR3 DNA: TGTGCCAGCAGCTACCGAGCGGGGGTTAGGGCAGATACGCAGTATTTT
D gene: TRBD2; V gene: TRBV7-3; clone size: -; J gene: TRBJ2-3; CDR3 protein: CASSTGTSGDTQYF; CDR3 DNA: TGTGCCAGCAGCACCGGGACTAGCGGGGATACGCAGTATTTT
D gene: TRBD2; V gene: TRBV9; clone size: -; J gene: TRBJ2-7; CDR3 protein: CASSVWGTSLDEQYF; CDR3 DNA: TGTGCCAGCAGCGTCTGGGGGACTAGTCTCGACGAGCAGTACTTC
D gene: -; V gene: TRBV5-1; clone size: -; J gene: TRBJ1-4; CDR3 protein: CASSLSSGASEKLFF; CDR3 DNA: TGCGCCAGCAGCTTGAGTTCGGGGGCCTCTGAAAAACTGTTTTTT
D gene: TRBD2; V gene: TRBV9; clone size: -; J gene: TRBJ2-5; CDR3 protein: CASSTPTRGGGETQYF; CDR3 DNA: TGTGCCAGCAGTACCCCCACTCGGGGGGGCGGTGAGACCCAGTACTTC
D gene: TRBD2; V gene: TRBV28; clone size: -; J gene: TRBJ2-1; CDR3 protein: CASASGLAGRSSYNEQFF; CDR3 DNA: TGTGCCAGCGCGTCGGGACTAGCGGGGAGGAGCTCCTACAATGAGCAGTTCTTC
D gene: TRBD1; V gene: TRBV19; clone size: -; J gene: TRBJ1-4; CDR3 protein: CASSIIRGTENEKLFF; CDR3 DNA: TGTGCCAGTAGTATAATCCGGGGGACAGAGAATGAAAAACTGTTTTTT
D gene: -; V gene: TRBV4-2; clone size: -; J gene: TRBJ2-1; CDR3 protein: CASSQLLDREQFF; CDR3 DNA: TGTGCCAGCAGCCAACTCCTTGACAGGGAGCAGTTCTTC
D gene: TRBD2; V gene: TRBV27; clone size: -; J gene: TRBJ2-3; CDR3 protein: CASSRGGASDTQYF; CDR3 DNA: TGTGCCAGCAGTCGGGGGGGGGCGTCAGATACGCAGTATTTT
D gene: TRBD1; V gene: TRBV2; clone size: -; J gene: TRBJ1-2; CDR3 protein: CASNTGGEYYGYTF; CDR3 DNA: TGTGCCAGCAACACAGGGGGCGAGTACTATGGCTACACCTTC
D gene: TRBD2; V gene: TRBV19; clone size: -; J gene: TRBJ2-3; CDR3 protein: CASTKKFLGTSGDITDTQYF; CDR3 DNA: TGTGCCAGTACTAAGAAATTTCTAGGGACTAGCGGGGACATCACAGATACGCAGTATTTT
D gene: -; V gene: TRBV6-2/TRBV6-3; clone size: -; J gene: TRBJ1-1; CDR3 protein: CASSLGVDAFF; CDR3 DNA: TGTGCCAGCAGCCTTGGAGTGGATGCTTTCTTT
D gene: TRBD2; V gene: TRBV11-3; clone size: -; J gene: TRBJ2-3; CDR3 protein: CATATSGGADTQYF; CDR3 DNA: TGTGCCACCGCGACTAGCGGGGGGGCGGATACGCAGTATTTT
D gene: -; V gene: TRBV7-9; clone size: -; J gene: TRBJ2-1; CDR3 protein: CASSFRRSNEQFF; CDR3 DNA: TGTGCCAGCAGCTTTAGGAGGTCCAATGAGCAGTTCTTC
D gene: TRBD1; V gene: TRBV28; clone size: -; J gene: TRBJ1-2; CDR3 protein: CASSSPGQGEGYTF; CDR3 DNA: TGTGCCAGCAGTTCCCCGGGACAGGGGGAGGGCTACACCTTC
D gene: -; V gene: TRBV24-1; clone size: -; J gene: TRBJ2-1; CDR3 protein: CATSDLWDNEQFF; CDR3 DNA: TGTGCCACCAGTGATTTGTGGGACAATGAGCAGTTCTTC
D gene: -; V gene: TRBV12-3/TRBV12-4; clone size: few; J gene: TRBJ2-7; CDR3 protein: CASSLTTAEQYF; CDR3 DNA: TGTGCCAGCAGTTTAACCACCGCTGAGCAGTACTTC
D gene: -; V gene: TRBV13; clone size: -; J gene: TRBJ2-7; CDR3 protein: CASSLDSGGEQYF; CDR3 DNA: TGTGCCAGCAGCTTAGATTCCGGGGGCGAGCAGTACTTC
D gene: TRBD1; V gene: TRBV28; clone size: many; J gene: TRBJ1-1; CDR3 protein: CASSRDRGTMNTEAFF; CDR3 DNA: TGTGCCAGCAGTCGCGACAGGGGAACGATGAACACTGAAGCTTTCTTT
D gene: -; V gene: TRBV5-8; clone size: -; J gene: TRBJ2-3; CDR3 protein: CASSLDRGNTQYF; CDR3 DNA: TGTGCCAGCAGCTTGGACCGGGGGAATACGCAGTATTTT
D gene: -; V gene: TRBV11-2; clone size: -; J gene: TRBJ1-1; CDR3 protein: CASSQNTEAFF; CDR3 DNA: TGTGCCAGCAGCCAGAACACTGAAGCTTTCTTT
D gene: TRBD2; V gene: TRBV28; clone size: -; J gene: TRBJ2-5; CDR3 protein: CASSSGTKKQETQYF; CDR3 DNA: TGTGCCAGCAGTTCCGGGACTAAAAAACAAGAGACCCAGTACTTC
D gene: -; V gene: TRBV7-8; clone size: -; J gene: TRBJ1-3; CDR3 protein: CASSGWGLSGNTIYF; CDR3 DNA: TGTGCCAGCAGCGGGTGGGGACTCTCTGGAAACACCATATATTTT
D gene: TRBD2; V gene: TRBV7-8; clone size: -; J gene: TRBJ2-7; CDR3 protein: CASSLAHLGRGLSTDEQYF; CDR3 DNA: TGTGCCAGCAGCTTAGCGCATTTGGGACGGGGACTAAGTACCGACGAGCAGTACTTC
D gene: -; V gene: TRBV18; clone size: -; J gene: TRBJ1-6; CDR3 protein: CASSPSYINSPLHF; CDR3 DNA: TGTGCCAGCTCACCTAGTTATATCAATTCACCCCTCCACTTT
D gene: -; V gene: TRBV7-2; clone size: -; J gene: TRBJ1-6; CDR3 protein: CASSPPGYNSPLHF; CDR3 DNA: TGTGCCAGCAGCCCCCCGGGCTATAATTCACCCCTCCACTTT
D gene: TRBD1; V gene: TRBV9; clone size: -; J gene: TRBJ1-1; CDR3 protein: CASSVTGAANTEAFF; CDR3 DNA: TGTGCCAGCAGCGTAACAGGGGCGGCGAACACTGAAGCTTTCTTT
D gene: -; V gene: TRBV9; clone size: -; J gene: TRBJ2-2; CDR3 protein: CASSEGNTGELFF; CDR3 DNA: TGTGCCAGCAGCGAGGGGAACACCGGGGAGCTGTTTTTT